Listed here is a single T cell receptor (beta chain). Authors' methods: By means of reference gene primer amplification, nucleated cell counts were estimated. Produced via immunoSEQ multiplex PCR; TCRdb's table is partial and in-frame only. V and J calls and clone size follow that table, whereas D and trimming were derived from the DNA. Of 150,000 to 200,000 clones listed, 83% were seen once; the top ten hold 6.5% to 8.5%. CDR1 and CDR2 (germline): MNHEY, SMNVEV (reference sequence). The V end was cut by 7 bases, the J end by 3 bases, with 24 bases between. This CDR3 has 17 residues. These data belong to a study of blood T cell repertoires in COVID-19. Study-wide background: Acute and convalescent COVID-19 samples came from the United States, Italy and Spain. T cells, B-cell-depleted T cells, or PBMCs supplied cDNA or gDNA.

Seattle-derived patients entered the study during active infection and were followed longitudinally. This rearrangement joins TRBV27 to TRBJ1-1; possible D gene TRBD1, 6 bases. The sequenced sample consisted of peripheral blood. This clonotype was sampled from a woman in her seventies with COVID-19, enrolled during active disease. The CDR3 DNA sequence: TGTGCCAGCACCCCGCTTGGCCGGGGGGCGGGTCACACTGAAGCTTTCTTT. This translates into CASTPLGRGAGHTEAFF.